The rows below give T cell receptor beta chains drawn from one sample of a study of blood T cell repertoires in COVID-19. Method: immunoSEQ multiplex PCR; TCRdb's copy keeps in-frame clones and lacks some. There are under 300,000 clones in the sample; 80% to 90% occur only once, and around 3.1% lies in the top ten. Sequencing was carried out using PBMCs or T cells enriched from blood (not recorded which). These receptor sequences come from a woman aged 40 to 55 who had been exposed to COVID-19. Both conserved end residues are trimmed from each CDR3.

v_call cdr3_length cdr3_aa
TRBV6-2/TRBV6-3 17 ASSSGPVAGAYRTDTQY
TRBV7-2 12 ASSSPTSFYTQY
TRBV5-1 13 ASTLIQGSDTEAF
TRBV24-1 12 ATSGIGQGYGYT
TRBV11-3 14 ASSLSQGAVTGELF
TRBV24-1 11 ATSDTNTGELF
TRBV18 13 ASSLAGTRGDTQY
TRBV28 17 ASSLFNLRTGFNNSPLH
TRBV6-7 16 ASIPLQREGPHVETQY
TRBV7-2 13 ASSLVGGLYNEQF
TRBV7-9 12 ASSLEGERSPLH
TRBV5-1 16 ASSPGREFLAATDTQY
TRBV24-1 14 ATSDPGTGVNNEQF
TRBV19 13 ASSYRTATNEKLF
TRBV4-2 16 ASSTPGSGGLANYGYT
TRBV6-5 13 ASRLGQADNQPQH
TRBV10-1 14 ASIHKPGQKTGELF
TRBV28 13 ASSAYRGLYSEQY
TRBV6-5 14 ASSYSGTGMSQPQH
TRBV11-2 15 ASSLRGQGFFGAEAF
TRBV28 12 ASSSGLGHQPQH
TRBV4-3 15 ASSLGTSGSMGNEQF
TRBV3-1/TRBV3-2 11 ASSLTGEDGYT
TRBV7-2 13 ASSFTGDAGNTIY
TRBV6-5 13 ASSSTGSVNYGYT
TRBV7-7 12 ASSDTGGTDTQY
TRBV6-7 13 ASSYSKGRGYGYT
TRBV5-5 13 ASSSDRDGANVLT
TRBV9 13 ASSVGGTSPGELF
TRBV4-2 13 ASSLAGGPDNEQF
TRBV4-1 13 ASSRSGQGFSGYT
TRBV6-4 10 ASSATGGGYT
TRBV24-1 14 ATSDQSTGSYNEQF
TRBV4-1 15 ASSHPITGGVNQPQH
TRBV5-1 14 ASSWTSDGAKNIQY
TRBV5-5 16 ASSFDARDIPRVEKLF
TRBV27 13 ASSGKTGYTGELF
TRBV11-2 14 ASSWTTGGITYEQY
TRBV19 12 ASSIPGGDYGYT
TRBV28 11 ASSRQGGQPQH
TRBV19 20 ASSRGQGGTLWGQGGNSPLH
TRBV7-9 13 ASSPSFQGGEKLF
TRBV3-1/TRBV3-2 13 ASSQAGGLGTEAF
TRBV28 11 ASSPGGNYGYT
TRBV19 11 ASSHYSFEKLF
TRBV5-4 12 ATGQGGSNQPQH
TRBV7-9 12 ASSLGQGATEAF
TRBV4-3 13 ASSQDSGYSTEAF
TRBV30 12 AWGTGGLGNTIY
TRBV3-1/TRBV3-2 12 ASSLDRADEKLF
TRBV19 14 ASSIRGRGSNQPQH
TRBV28 13 ATNGMPSSTDTQY
TRBV29-1 13 SVASGGSLRETQY
TRBV5-1 11 ASSLTGAHEQY
TRBV7-9 14 ASSQMLAGGPETQY